Below, 7 T cell receptor beta chains from the same sample are listed, as sequenced in a study of T cell repertoires in cytomegalovirus infection. TCRdb fed the reads into MiXCR, producing one record per CDR3 protein. Among approximately 250,000 distinct CDR3 sequences, around 9% were seen once, and the ten largest hold less than 15%. Sequences were obtained from PBMCs. Receptors originate from a human donor in good health (CMV status not recorded). Some clones in this sample may be carry-over from other donors' samples.

Ten or more counts support this clonotype. This chain connects TRBV7-8 to TRBJ1-2, with a tentative D call TRBD1 (5 bases). V lost 5 bases and J 7 bases, leaving 17 bases between the germline ends. The germline CDR1 and CDR2 sequences are SGHVS and FQNEAQ. This CDR3 comprises 14 residues. CDR3 sequence (DNA): TGTGCCAGCAGCCCCCTATCAGGGAGCGGTGGCTACACCTTC. Amino acid sequence: CASSPLSGSGGYTF.

V usage is TRBV20-1 and J usage is TRBJ1-1; TRBD1 might be the D (5 bases). Germline CDR1 and CDR2: DFQATT and SNEGSKA (reference sequence). This CDR3 comprises 14 residues. The V end lost 3 bases, the J end lost 0 bases, and 11 bases lay between the germline ends. The chain's CDR3 is CSASGGGLNTEAFF. The CDR3 DNA sequence: TGCAGTGCTAGTGGGGGGGGTTTGAACACTGAAGCTTTCTTT.

This clonotype has more than one count but fewer than ten. The CDR3, as DNA: TGTGCCAGCAGCTTCGTGGGATCAGTCTACGAGCAGTACTTC. Its translation: CASSFVGSVYEQYF. The V call is TRBV7-2, the J call TRBJ2-7, with D unclear. V lost 3 bases, J lost 3 bases, and 12 bases lay in between. The CDR3 is made up of 14 amino acids. Germline V gene data show CDR1 as SGHTA and CDR2 as FQGNSA.

There are many counts of this clonotype. The chain employs TRBV7-2 and TRBJ2-7, with 7 nucleotides matching TRBD1. The CDR3 spans 15 residues. Germline CDR1 SGHTA, CDR2 FQGNSA. V lost 5 bases to trimming and J lost 9 bases; unmatched junction nucleotides: 16. Written as DNA, the CDR3 is TGTGCCAGCAGCCCCGGGACAGCGGCCCCCTGGGCGCAGTACTTC. As protein: CASSPGTAAPWAQYF.

This clonotype showed up many times. The chain couples TRBV7-2 to TRBJ2-1; D is perhaps TRBD1 (5 bases). Per germline, CDR1 SGHTA and CDR2 FQGNSA. The length of the CDR3 is 15 residues. V shed 5 bases and J shed 0 bases, with 11 bases lying between them. The CDR3 bases are TGTGCCAGCAGCCTACAGGAAAGCTCCTACAATGAGCAGTTCTTC. This sequence encodes CASSLQESSYNEQFF.

This clonotype showed up many times. This chain joins TRBV7-2 and TRBJ2-1; TRBD2 matches at 7 bases. Per the germline V gene, CDR1 is SGHTA and CDR2 is FQGNSA. V was clipped by 1 base and J by 0 bases; unmatched bases: 6. This CDR3 comprises 17 residues. CDR3: CASSLGPGGGSYNEQFF. The CDR3, as DNA: TGTGCCAGCAGCTTAGGTCCGGGCGGGGGCTCCTACAATGAGCAGTTCTTC.

This clonotype has a count of ten or more. The J gene is TRBJ2-1, the V gene TRBV19; either TRBD1 or TRBD2 may supply D (5 bases each). Trimming left V 4 bases short and J 10 bases short, with 11 bases between. Germline CDR1 is LNHDA and CDR2 is SQIVND (reference sequence). This CDR3 has 12 residues. The CDR3 DNA follows: TGTGCCAGTAGTACCCGGGACGCCGAGCAGTTCTTC. Translation gives CASSTRDAEQFF. Full variable domain (rest looked up from reference TRBV19 and TRBJ2-1): DGGITQSPKYLFRKEGQNVTLSCEQNLNHDAMYWYRQDPGQGLRLIYYSQIVNDFQKGDIAEGYSVSREKKESFPLTVTSAQKNPTAFYLCASSTRDAEQFFGPGTRLTVL.